What follows are 29 T cell receptor beta chains derived from one specimen sequenced in a study of CD4 T cells in relation to SARS-CoV-2 and coronaviruses (dated by TCRdb to 2020 to 2022). Receptors were amplified or captured by the immunoSEQ multiplex PCR assay. The clones in this table, taken by TCRdb from immuneACCESS, are in-frame only. Not every clone is retained; where verified, under half of the shortfall comes from an unresolved V gene, and the cause of the rest is unknown. In all, the sample holds some 16,000 clones, and 70% to 80% of those were seen once. Clones ranked in the top ten supply roughly 11% of the sample. CD4+ T cells from unexposed donors were collected before the COVID-19 pandemic (2011-2018). After 10 days of culture, CD4+ T cells were isolated with the EasySep CD4+ T cell isolation kit. These receptors are not linked to any known antigen. The sequenced sample was CD4+ T cells from PBMCs, cultured in vitro. The origin of the receptors is a human donor in good health.

The chain uses TRBV24-1 and TRBJ2-1, with 10 nucleotides matching TRBD1. This CDR3 contains 17 residues. CDR1 is KGHDR, CDR2 SFDVKD, per germline. J lost 3 bases, V lost 9 bases, and 13 bases had no gene match. The CDR3 DNA follows: TGTGCCACCCCCGGGACAGGGGTTACCTCTTTCTACAATGAGCAGTTCTTC. Translation: CATPGTGVTSFYNEQFF.

The genes are TRBV2 and TRBJ1-2, with 11 bases matching TRBD1. This CDR3 region has 16 residues. Germline CDR1 is SNHLY and CDR2 is FYNNEI. Trimming at V came to 7 bases and at J to 8 bases, leaving 15 bases not matched to a gene. CDR3 residues: CASNRWSDRGRGGYTF. The CDR3, as DNA: TGTGCCAGCAACCGATGGTCGGACAGGGGGCGAGGAGGCTACACCTTC.

This chain uses TRBV19 with TRBJ2-1; weak D call: TRBD1 (5 bases). Germline V gene lookup returns CDR1 LNHDA and CDR2 SQIVND (reference sequence). Trimming pared 2 bases from V and 1 base from J, leaving 12 bases between. This CDR3 is built from 16 residues. The CDR3 loop reads CASSIHPRVSYNEQFF. In nucleotides, the CDR3 is TGTGCCAGTAGTATACATCCCAGGGTTTCCTACAATGAGCAGTTCTTC.

The rearrangement joins TRBV5-4 to TRBJ2-7; D perhaps matches TRBD1 (5 bases). The CDR3 is 13 residues long. V was pared by 4 bases and J by 3 bases, with 11 bases between. Germline V gene data show CDR1 as SGHNT and CDR2 as YYREEE (reference sequence). CDR3: CASSLGALYEQYF. CDR3 bases: TGTGCCAGCAGCCTTGGGGCCCTCTACGAGCAGTACTTC.

CDR3 DNA sequence: TGTGCCAGCAGTTACGATCCCGCGGGAGGGGGCCAAGAGACCCAGTACTTC. Amino acids: CASSYDPAGGGQETQYF. The rearrangement joins TRBV6-2 or TRBV6-3 to TRBJ2-5, with TRBD2 identical over 9 bases. V lost 2 bases and J lost 1; bases outside the gene matches: 8. The CDR3 runs to 17 residues. Germline CDR1 reads MNHEY; CDR2 reads SVGEGT.

The chain carries TRBV6-5 and TRBJ1-3, with D uncertain. Trimming took 6 bases from V and 0 from J, leaving 12 bases between them. Per the germline V gene, CDR1 is MNHEY and CDR2 is SVGAGI. The CDR3 is made up of 15 amino acids. This chain's CDR3 is CASSLTQSSGNTIYF. The CDR3 DNA is TGTGCCAGCAGCTTGACTCAGAGCTCTGGAAACACCATATATTTT.

The chain joins TRBV19 to TRBJ2-5; D perhaps matches TRBD1 (6 bases). The germline V gene encodes CDR1 LNHDA and CDR2 SQIVND (reference sequence). V lost 5 bases, J lost 2 bases, and 12 bases lay in between. The CDR3 has 14 residues. The DNA of the CDR3 is TGTGCCAGTAGTCACCTAGGGGGACAAGAGACCCAGTACTTC. Its translation: CASSHLGGQETQYF. Full variable domain (outside the CDR3, taken from reference TRBV19 and TRBJ2-5): DGGITQSPKYLFRKEGQNVTLSCEQNLNHDAMYWYRQDPGQGLRLIYYSQIVNDFQKGDIAEGYSVSREKKESFPLTVTSAQKNPTAFYLCASSHLGGQETQYFGPGTRLLVL.

V usage is TRBV5-4 and J usage is TRBJ1-1, with unresolved D. Germline CDR1 reads SGHNT; CDR2 reads YYREEE (reference sequence). This CDR3 region has 15 residues. Trimming cost V 4 bases and J 5 bases, with 18 bases left between them. CDR3 protein: CASSGGGTSGTEAFF. DNA for the CDR3: TGTGCCAGCAGCGGCGGCGGCACCTCGGGGACTGAAGCTTTCTTT.

This clone is a singleton in its sample. The chain joins TRBV3-1 (or the pseudogene TRBV3-2) to TRBJ1-6; D ambiguous. V gave up 4 bases and J gave up 7 bases, with 23 bases separating them. The CDR3 covers 18 residues. From germline, CDR1 is LGHDT and CDR2 YNNKEL (reference sequence). As DNA, the CDR3 is TGTGCCAGCAGCCCCCTCCTGGGGTTGGGTCGTATGAATTCACCCCTCCACTTT. As protein: CASSPLLGLGRMNSPLHF.

This clone was detected once. The chain couples TRBV19 to TRBJ1-1; D call uncertain. This CDR3 contains 15 residues. Per germline, CDR1 LNHDA and CDR2 SQIVND (reference sequence). Trimming pared 0 bases from V and 6 bases from J, leaving 14 bases between. The DNA of the CDR3 is TGTGCCAGTAGTATAGATTGGGAGGTTCGGGCTGAAGCTTTCTTT. It specifies CASSIDWEVRAEAFF.

J is TRBJ2-2 and V is TRBV10-2, with 8 bases fitting TRBD2. Germline V lookup: CDR1 WSHSY, CDR2 SAAADI. V lost 7 bases to trimming and J lost 5 bases; unmatched junction nucleotides: 12. The CDR3 consists of 16 residues. The CDR3 DNA reads as TGCGCCAGCACTGACGGGACTAGATTACGTACCGGGGAGCTGTTTTTT. Amino acids: CASTDGTRLRTGELFF.

The CDR3, as DNA: TGTGCCAGCAGTCCGACAGGAGGGAGAGGACACTACGAGCAGTACTTC. This codes for CASSPTGGRGHYEQYF. The chain uses TRBV28 and TRBJ2-7; perhaps D is TRBD1 or TRBD2 (6 bases each). Germline-derived CDR1 and CDR2 are MDHEN and SYDVKM. V shed 5 bases and J shed 3 bases, with 20 bases lying between them. The CDR3 has 16 residues.

This rearrangement joins TRBV7-2 to TRBJ1-6; TRBD1 agrees at 9 bases. The CDR3 length is 14 residues. Trimming cost V 4 bases and J 10 bases; bases outside gene matches: 5. The V gene's germline CDR1 is SGHTA and CDR2 FQGNSA. The CDR3 DNA reads as TGTGCCAGCAGCTCCGGGACAGGGTTATCACCCCTCCACTTT. Amino acids: CASSSGTGLSPLHF. The full variable domain, in which reference TRBV7-2 and TRBJ1-6 provide the parts outside the CDR3, is GAGVSQSPSNKVTEKGKDVELRCDPISGHTALYWYRQSLGQGLEFLIYFQGNSAPDKSGLPSDRFSAERTGGSVSTLTIQRTQQEDSAVYLCASSSGTGLSPLHFGNGTRLTVT.

The chain is built from TRBV28 and TRBJ1-5; TRBD1 aligns across 7 bases. Germline V CDR1 and CDR2: MDHEN, SYDVKM. V lost 10 bases, J lost 6 bases, and 6 bases stayed unmatched. CDR3 length: 12 residues. This chain's CDR3 is CATRGGSQPQHF. The CDR3 DNA reads as TGTGCCACTCGAGGGGGCAGTCAGCCCCAGCATTTT.

The J gene is TRBJ1-2, the V gene TRBV7-2; 12 nucleotides agree with TRBD1. CDR1 and CDR2 (germline): SGHTA, FQGNSA. J gave up 2 bases and V 1 base, and 11 bases lay outside the gene matches. The CDR3 spans 19 residues. CDR3 DNA: TGTGCCAGCAGCTTAGTATCCGGGACAGGGGGCTCCCTAAACTATGGCTACACCTTC. As protein: CASSLVSGTGGSLNYGYTF.

The chain is built from TRBV19 and TRBJ2-3; 9 positions agree with TRBD1. Per the germline V gene, CDR1 is LNHDA and CDR2 is SQIVND (reference sequence). The CDR3 consists of 16 residues. V was pared by 2 bases and J by 4 bases, with 7 bases of the junction left unmatched. In DNA, the CDR3 is TGTGCCAGTAGTATATCGGACAGGGGTTTGCCAGATACGCAGTATTTT. Protein: CASSISDRGLPDTQYF.

The chain carries TRBV10-3 and TRBJ2-2; maybe TRBD1 (5 bases). Germline V gives CDR1 ENHRY, CDR2 SYGVKD. The CDR3 length is 14 residues. V was shortened by 6 bases and J by 3 bases, with 11 bases between the two germline ends. The DNA for the CDR3 is TGTGCCATCAGCGGACAATTCGACACCGGGGAGCTGTTTTTT. Translating gives CAISGQFDTGELFF.

The chain joins TRBV3-1 (or the pseudogene TRBV3-2) to TRBJ2-5; 12 nucleotides line up with TRBD2. Germline V gene sequence: CDR1 LGHDT, CDR2 YNNKEL (reference sequence). With 1 base clipped from V and 5 bases from J, the junction kept 11 bases outside the gene matches. The CDR3 consists of 18 residues. The CDR3 here is CASSQGGLAGRPRETQYF. The CDR3 DNA reads TGTGCCAGCAGCCAAGGGGGACTAGCGGGCAGACCCCGGGAGACCCAGTACTTC.

This chain uses TRBV3-1 (or the pseudogene TRBV3-2) with TRBJ2-1, with TRBD2 matching over 13 bases. J gave up 7 bases and V 2 bases, and 5 bases lay outside the gene matches. Germline loops: CDR1 LGHDT, CDR2 YNNKEL (reference sequence). CDR3 size: 16 residues. CDR3 loop: CASSQTGLAGENEQFF. Written as DNA, the CDR3 is TGTGCCAGCAGCCAAACCGGACTAGCGGGAGAAAATGAGCAGTTCTTC.

The V call is TRBV9, the J call TRBJ2-3; 14 bases align to TRBD2. In germline, CDR1 is SGDLS, CDR2 YYNGEE. V was pared by 0 bases and J by 3 bases, with 3 bases of the junction left unmatched. This CDR3 has 17 residues. The CDR3 sequence: CASSVGLAGGSTDTQYF. CDR3 DNA sequence: TGTGCCAGCAGCGTAGGACTAGCGGGGGGGTCTACAGATACGCAGTATTTT.

The J gene is TRBJ1-1, the V gene TRBV3-1 (or the pseudogene TRBV3-2); D is ambiguous. V was trimmed by 0 bases and J by 1 base, leaving 6 bases between them. The CDR3 is made up of 14 amino acids. CDR1 is LGHDT and CDR2 is YNNKEL in the germline V gene (reference sequence). The CDR3 region is CASSQELKNTEAFF. CDR3 nucleotide sequence: TGTGCCAGCAGCCAAGAATTGAAGAACACTGAAGCTTTCTTT.

This chain links TRBV4-3 with TRBJ2-5; D might be TRBD2 (6 bases). The V and J ends lost 4 bases and 0 bases respectively, with 15 bases between them. The CDR3 covers 16 residues. CDR1 is LGHNA, CDR2 YSLEER, per germline. The chain's CDR3 is CASSPTGGMYQETQYF. The DNA for the CDR3 is TGCGCCAGCAGCCCCACTGGGGGGATGTACCAAGAGACCCAGTACTTC.

DNA of the CDR3: TGTGCCAGCAGTGCGACAGCGAACACTGAAGCTTTCTTT. Its translation is CASSATANTEAFF. The chain joins TRBV2 to TRBJ1-1; the D gene is possibly TRBD1 (5 bases). The CDR3 has 13 residues. CDR1 is SNHLY and CDR2 is FYNNEI in the germline V gene. V was clipped by 4 bases and J by 1 base, with 7 bases between them.

The chain joins TRBV19 to TRBJ2-2, with D possibly being TRBD1 or TRBD2 (5 bases each). The V and J ends lost 4 bases and 4 bases respectively, with 13 bases between them. The CDR3 extends over 15 amino acids. Germline values: CDR1 LNHDA, CDR2 SQIVND (reference sequence). The CDR3 bases are TGTGCCAGTAGTACCCCGGGAAGGGGCACCGGGGAGCTGTTTTTT. Protein sequence: CASSTPGRGTGELFF.

The J gene is TRBJ2-1, the V gene TRBV5-1, with 7 bases matching TRBD2. Germline V gives CDR1 SGHRS, CDR2 YFSETQ. The CDR3 length is 15 residues. The trim removed 0 bases at V and 10 bases at J, leaving 10 bases unmatched. CDR3 sequence reads: CASSLGSSGFGEQFF. CDR3 in DNA: TGCGCCAGCAGCTTGGGTTCTAGCGGCTTCGGAGAGCAGTTCTTC.

The rearrangement links TRBV6-2 or TRBV6-3 to TRBJ2-1, with D uncertain. Looked up from germline, CDR1 is MNHEY and CDR2 is SVGEGT. The length of the CDR3 is 12 residues. With 5 bases removed from V and 16 bases from J, the gap between germline ends came to 18 bases. The DNA for the CDR3 is TGTGCCAGCAGTCTCCCGGCGAGCCGCGTCTTCTTC. Protein product: CASSLPASRVFF.

This clone occurred a few times. This chain joins TRBV24-1 and TRBJ1-4; maybe TRBD1 (6 bases). V lost 12 bases and J lost 2, with 12 bases in between. The CDR3 is 13 residues long. Germline CDR1 reads KGHDR; CDR2 reads SFDVKD. This CDR3 reads CAVQGNTNEKLFF. The DNA for the CDR3 is TGTGCCGTACAGGGAAATACTAATGAAAAACTGTTTTTT.

The chain uses TRBV21-1 and TRBJ1-1. TRBV21-1 is marked as a pseudogene. The CDR3 contains 12 residues. This chain's CDR3 is CASSKAEPEAFF. Here the CDR3 DNA reads TGTGCCAGCAGCAAAGCTGAGCCTGAAGCTTTCTTT.

V gene TRBV9 combines with J gene TRBJ2-7, with D maybe TRBD1 (6 bases). Per the germline V gene, CDR1 is SGDLS and CDR2 is YYNGEE. Trimming took 0 bases from V and 3 from J, leaving 10 bases between them. The CDR3 has 14 residues. CDR3 region: CASSVGGHSYEQYF. CDR3 sequence (DNA): TGTGCCAGCAGCGTAGGGGGACACAGCTACGAGCAGTACTTC. Full variable domain (missing parts from reference TRBV9 and TRBJ2-7): DSGVTQTPKHLITATGQRVTLRCSPRSGDLSVYWYQQSLDQGLQFLIQYYNGEERAKGNILERFSAQQFPDLHSELNLSSLELGDSALYFCASSVGGHSYEQYFGPGTRLTVT.